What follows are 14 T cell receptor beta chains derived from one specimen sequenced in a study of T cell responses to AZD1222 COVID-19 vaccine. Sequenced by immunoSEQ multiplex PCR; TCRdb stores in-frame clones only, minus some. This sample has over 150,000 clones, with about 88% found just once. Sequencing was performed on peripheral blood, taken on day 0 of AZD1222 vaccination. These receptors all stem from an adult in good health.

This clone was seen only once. Here the CDR3 reads CASTPGGGRNEQYF. CDR3 sequence (DNA): TGTGCCAGCACCCCCGGGGGGGGGCGGAACGAGCAGTACTTC. This chain joins TRBV27 and TRBJ2-7; 8 bases agree with TRBD2. Germline CDR1 and CDR2: MNHEY and SMNVEV (reference sequence). V lost 7 bases, J lost 5 bases, and 10 bases stayed unmatched. The CDR3 extends over 14 amino acids.

The CDR3 nucleotides are TGTGCCAGTAGTACCAGAGGGGACACTGAAGCTTTCTTT. It yields the protein CASSTRGDTEAFF. The V and J genes are TRBV19 and TRBJ1-1, with D possibly matching TRBD1 (5 bases). The CDR3 extends over 13 amino acids. Germline lookup yields CDR1 LNHDA and CDR2 SQIVND (reference sequence). The V gene lost 4 bases and the J gene lost 3 bases, with 9 bases spanning the gap.

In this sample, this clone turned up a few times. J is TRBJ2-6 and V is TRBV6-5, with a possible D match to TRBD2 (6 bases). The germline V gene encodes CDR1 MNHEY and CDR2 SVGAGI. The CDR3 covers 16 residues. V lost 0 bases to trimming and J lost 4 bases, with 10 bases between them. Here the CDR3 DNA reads TGTGCCAGCAGTTACTCGGCGGGGTCAGGGGCCAACGTCCTGACTTTC. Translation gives CASSYSAGSGANVLTF.

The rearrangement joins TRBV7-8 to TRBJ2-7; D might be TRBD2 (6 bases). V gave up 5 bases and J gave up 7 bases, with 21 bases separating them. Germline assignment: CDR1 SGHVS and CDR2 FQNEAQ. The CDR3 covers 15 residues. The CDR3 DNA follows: TGTGCCAGCAGCCATAGAGTGGAGGGTGGAGGTGAGCAGTACTTC. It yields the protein CASSHRVEGGGEQYF.

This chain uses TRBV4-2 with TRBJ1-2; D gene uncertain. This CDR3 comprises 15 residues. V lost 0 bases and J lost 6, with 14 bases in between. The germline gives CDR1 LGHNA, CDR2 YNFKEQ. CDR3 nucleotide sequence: TGTGCCAGCAGCCAAGAGGAGAGCGGGGTCCATGGCTACACCTTC. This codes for CASSQEESGVHGYTF.

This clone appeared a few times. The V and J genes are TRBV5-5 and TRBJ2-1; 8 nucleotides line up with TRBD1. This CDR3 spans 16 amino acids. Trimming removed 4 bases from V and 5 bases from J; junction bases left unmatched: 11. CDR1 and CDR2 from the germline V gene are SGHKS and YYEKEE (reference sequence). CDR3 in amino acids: CASSRYPGTGHNEQFF. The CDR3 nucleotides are TGTGCCAGCAGCCGCTACCCCGGGACAGGTCACAATGAGCAGTTCTTC.

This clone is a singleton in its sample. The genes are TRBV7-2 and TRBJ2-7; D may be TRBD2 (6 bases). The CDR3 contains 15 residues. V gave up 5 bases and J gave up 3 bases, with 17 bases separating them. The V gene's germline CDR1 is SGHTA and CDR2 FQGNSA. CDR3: CASSLAAGPFYEQYF. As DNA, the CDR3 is TGTGCCAGCAGCCTCGCGGCGGGACCCTTCTACGAGCAGTACTTC. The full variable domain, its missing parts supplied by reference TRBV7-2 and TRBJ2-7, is GAGVSQSPSNKVTEKGKDVELRCDPISGHTALYWYRQSLGQGLEFLIYFQGNSAPDKSGLPSDRFSAERTGGSVSTLTIQRTQQEDSAVYLCASSLAAGPFYEQYFGPGTRLTVT.

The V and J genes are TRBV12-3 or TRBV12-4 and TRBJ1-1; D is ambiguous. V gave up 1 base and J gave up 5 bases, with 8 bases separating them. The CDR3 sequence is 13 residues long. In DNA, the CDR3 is TGTGCCAGCAGTTTAGGGACTTTTACTGAAGCTTTCTTT. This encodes CASSLGTFTEAFF.

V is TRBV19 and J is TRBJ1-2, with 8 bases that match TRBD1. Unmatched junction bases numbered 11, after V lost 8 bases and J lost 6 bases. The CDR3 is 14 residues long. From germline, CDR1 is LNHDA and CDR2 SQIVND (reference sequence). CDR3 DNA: TGTGCCAGTGCGTTTCAGGGGGCGGCTAATGGCTACACCTTC. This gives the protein CASAFQGAANGYTF.

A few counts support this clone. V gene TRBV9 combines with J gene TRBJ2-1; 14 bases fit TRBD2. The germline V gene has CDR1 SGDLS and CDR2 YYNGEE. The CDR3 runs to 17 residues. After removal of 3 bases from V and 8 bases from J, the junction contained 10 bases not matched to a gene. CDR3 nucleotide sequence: TGTGCCAGCAGCGGTGGGACTAGCGGGAGTAATAACTATGAGCAGTTCTTC. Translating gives CASSGGTSGSNNYEQFF.

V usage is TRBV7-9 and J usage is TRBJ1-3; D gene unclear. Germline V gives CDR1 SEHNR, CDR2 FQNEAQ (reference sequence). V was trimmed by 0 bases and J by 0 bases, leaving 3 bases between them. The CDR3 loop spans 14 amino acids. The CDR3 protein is CASSLAVSGNTIYF. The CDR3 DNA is TGTGCCAGCAGCTTAGCGGTCTCTGGAAACACCATATATTTT.

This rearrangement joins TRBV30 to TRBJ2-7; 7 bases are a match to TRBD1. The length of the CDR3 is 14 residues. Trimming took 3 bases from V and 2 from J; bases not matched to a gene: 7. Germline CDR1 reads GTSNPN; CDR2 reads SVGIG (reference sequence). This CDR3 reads CAWRAPGTAYEQYF. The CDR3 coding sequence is TGTGCCTGGAGGGCTCCCGGGACAGCCTACGAGCAGTACTTC.

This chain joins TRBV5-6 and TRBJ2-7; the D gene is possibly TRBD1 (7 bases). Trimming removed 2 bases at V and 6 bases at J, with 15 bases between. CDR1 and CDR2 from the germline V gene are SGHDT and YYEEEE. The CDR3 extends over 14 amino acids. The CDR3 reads CASSLLAGGIEQYF. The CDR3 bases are TGTGCCAGCAGCTTACTCGCAGGGGGGATCGAGCAGTACTTC.

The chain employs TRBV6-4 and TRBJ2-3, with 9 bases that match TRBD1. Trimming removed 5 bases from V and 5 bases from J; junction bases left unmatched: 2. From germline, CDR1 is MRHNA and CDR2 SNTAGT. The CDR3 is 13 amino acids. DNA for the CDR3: TGTGCCAGCAGTAGGACAGGGGAAGATACGCAGTATTTT. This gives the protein CASSRTGEDTQYF.